The clone carrying this T cell receptor (beta chain) was seen only a few times. Its target is unknown. The data are from a study of vaccination and CD4 T cells after COVID-19. Indicated treatment: approximately 11-day PBMC culture with coronavirus spike peptide pools or control peptides (ViraFEST assay). CDR3 size: 14 residues. Trimming cost V 0 bases and J 5 bases, with 10 bases left between them. Germline assignment: CDR1 SEHNR and CDR2 FQNEAQ (reference sequence). The Oncomine TCR Beta short-read assay was what sequenced the DNA obtained from cultured CD4+ T cells. A single record per CDR3 protein comes from TCRdb applying MiXCR to the PCR reads. The table includes around 12,000 distinct CDR3 sequences, less than 70% detected once.

The V call is TRBV7-9, the J call TRBJ2-5, with a tentative D call TRBD2 (6 bases). The TCR comes from a human donor who had recovered from COVID-19. Input material: CD4+ T cells from blood, cultured in vitro. In DNA form, the CDR3 reads TGTGCCAGCAGCTTAGCAGTAGGGAGGGAGACCCAGTACTTC. Amino acid sequence: CASSLAVGRETQYF.